The present TCR beta chain was sequenced within a study of cytomegalovirus exposure and HLA in healthy donors. Study-wide points: A later analysis, which compared TCR beta chains of equal frequency, found the HLA-associated ones more clonally expanded. Overall, around 160 TCR beta chains were annotated as cytomegalovirus-associated.

Comment on this clone: Its antigen is not known.

Primers included in the PCR were 60 Vbeta and 13 Jbeta primers. Source study methods: Later reanalysis found 80 million or so unique TCR beta chains, some 10 million of them shared. The method was immunoSEQ multiplex PCR; TCRdb's version includes in-frame clones alone and lacks a portion of them. V, J and clone size were drawn from that table, and D and trimming were deduced from the DNA. The sample has 150,000 to 250,000 clones. Though probably carrying unrecorded immune exposures, donors were nominally healthy at sampling. Germline CDR1 MNHNS, CDR2 SASEGT. The CDR3 is 15 residues long. V was pared by 5 bases and J by 5 bases, with 8 bases of the junction left unmatched.

The receptor was derived from a boy younger than 18 in good health and CMV-seronegative. The specimen was PBMCs. The rearrangement uses TRBV6-1 and TRBJ2-3; 9 nucleotides line up with TRBD1. CDR3 residues: CASSPGQGSVDTQYF. In DNA form, the CDR3 reads TGTGCCAGCAGTCCCGGACAGGGGAGTGTAGATACGCAGTATTTT.